Shown below are 7 T cell receptor beta chains from a single sample sequenced in a study of identical twins. TCRdb re-derived calls from the 5' RACE reads in MiXCR, one entry per CDR3 protein. The top ten hold roughly 1.8% of the sample, which has 640,000 or so distinct CDR3 sequences, 5.5% to 6.5% seen once. Source material: naive T cells sorted from blood. The receptors derive from a man in his late teens or twenties in good health.

This clonotype showed up just a few times. This chain joins TRBV4-3 and TRBJ2-1, with 9 nucleotides matching TRBD2. The CDR3 covers 17 residues. Germline V gives CDR1 LGHNA, CDR2 YSLEER. V shed 1 base, J shed 3 bases, and the junction held 7 bases outside the gene matches. The CDR3 DNA reads as TGCGCCAGCAGCCAAGGGACCGGGACTAGCAGCTACAATGAGCAGTTCTTC. Its protein product is CASSQGTGTSSYNEQFF.

This clonotype has a count of ten or more. This chain joins TRBV5-6 and TRBJ1-5; D gene uncertain. The CDR3 sequence is 15 residues long. Per germline, CDR1 SGHDT and CDR2 YYEEEE. V lost 1 base to trimming and J lost 4 bases, with 12 bases between them. CDR3 loop: CASSLFGLENQPQHF. CDR3 DNA sequence: TGTGCCAGCAGCTTGTTTGGGTTAGAGAATCAGCCCCAGCATTTT.

This chain uses TRBV18 with TRBJ1-2; weak D call: TRBD1 (5 bases). The length of the CDR3 is 14 residues. Germline V gene data show CDR1 as KGHSH and CDR2 as LQKENI. V was cut by 2 bases and J by 5 bases, with 12 bases left in between. The DNA of the CDR3 is TGTGCCAGCTCACCAGTAGAGGGGCGGTATGGCTACACCTTC. Its translation is CASSPVEGRYGYTF. Full variable domain (outside the CDR3, taken from reference TRBV18 and TRBJ1-2): NAGVMQNPRHLVRRRGQEARLRCSPMKGHSHVYWYRQLPEEGLKFMVYLQKENIIDESGMPKERFSAEFPKEGPSILRIQQVVRGDSAAYFCASSPVEGRYGYTFGSGTRLTVV.

The chain recombines TRBV20-1 with TRBJ2-5; 10 bases map to TRBD2. Germline V gene data show CDR1 as DFQATT and CDR2 as SNEGSKA (reference sequence). The ends lost 3 bases at V and 4 bases at J; junction bases unmatched: 8. The CDR3 covers 15 residues. CDR3 protein: CSASALAGVTETQYF. As DNA, the CDR3 is TGCAGTGCTAGTGCGCTAGCGGGAGTCACAGAGACCCAGTACTTC.

The J gene is TRBJ2-1, the V gene TRBV11-2; 13 bases fit TRBD2. Trimming cost V 6 bases and J 1 base; bases outside gene matches: 12. The CDR3 has 19 residues. Germline CDR1 and CDR2: SGHAT and FQNNGV. This CDR3 reads CASRPGLAGPLSSYNEQFF. DNA of the CDR3: TGTGCCAGCAGACCGGGACTAGCGGGACCGCTATCGTCCTACAATGAGCAGTTCTTC. The whole variable domain, filled in from reference TRBV11-2 and TRBJ2-1, reads EAGVAQSPRYKIIEKRQSVAFWCNPISGHATLYWYQQILGQGPKLLIQFQNNGVVDDSQLPKDRFSAERLKGVDSTLKIQPAKLEDSAVYLCASRPGLAGPLSSYNEQFFGPGTRLTVL.

This clonotype was seen repeatedly, ten times or more. This rearrangement joins TRBV5-1 to TRBJ2-1, with D possibly TRBD1 on 5 matching bases. Germline V CDR1 and CDR2: SGHRS, YFSETQ. The CDR3 totals 12 residues. The V end was cut by 0 bases, the J end by 8 bases, with 6 bases between. Here the CDR3 DNA reads TGCGCCAGCAGCTTGGAGGGGTATGAGCAGTTCTTC. This encodes CASSLEGYEQFF.

This clonotype was picked up many times. The chain couples TRBV29-1 to TRBJ2-5, with 9 bases lining up with TRBD2. The CDR3 is made up of 15 amino acids. The V segment lost 5 bases and the J segment 1 base; nucleotides outside the gene matches: 8. In germline, CDR1 is SQVTM, CDR2 ANQGSEA. CDR3 sequence (DNA): TGCAGCGTTTGGGGGGTAGCGGGAGTCCAAGAGACCCAGTACTTC. Translating it yields CSVWGVAGVQETQYF.